Following are 25 T cell receptor beta chains from one sample sequenced in a study of blood T cell repertoires in COVID-19. Profiled with immunoSEQ multiplex PCR; TCRdb holds only in-frame clones, not every one. This sample has 300,000 to 450,000 clones, with more than 75% found just once. The sequencing sample was made of PBMCs or T cells enriched from blood (not recorded which). The source of these receptors is a woman aged 18-30 years who had recovered from COVID-19.

The gene calls are TRBV5-1 and TRBJ1-6; D perhaps matches TRBD1 (5 bases). The CDR3 consists of 15 residues. CDR1 and CDR2 from the germline V gene are SGHRS and YFSETQ. Trimming shortened V by 5 bases and J by 5 bases, and 14 bases separated the two germline ends. The CDR3 protein is CASRGPRADNSPLHF. The CDR3, as DNA: TGCGCCAGCAGGGGTCCCAGGGCGGATAATTCACCCCTCCACTTT.

The J gene is TRBJ2-5, the V gene TRBV15, with 8 bases identical to TRBD1. The CDR3 runs to 14 residues. Germline CDR1 reads LNHNV; CDR2 reads YYDKDF (reference sequence). Unmatched junction bases numbered 5, after V lost 4 bases and J lost 4 bases. CDR3 protein: CATSMTGEIETQYF. As DNA, the CDR3 is TGTGCCACCAGCATGACAGGGGAGATAGAGACCCAGTACTTC. Drawing the rest from reference TRBV15 and TRBJ2-5, the complete variable domain is DAMVIQNPRYQVTQFGKPVTLSCSQTLNHNVMYWYQQKSSQAPKLLFHYYDKDFNNEADTPDNFQSRRPNTSFCFLDIRSPGLGDTAMYLCATSMTGEIETQYFGPGTRLLVL.

The chain employs TRBV4-2 and TRBJ1-1, with 11 positions matching TRBD1. In germline, CDR1 is LGHNA, CDR2 YNFKEQ. This CDR3 has 16 amino acids. J gave up 4 bases and V 1 base, and 5 bases lay outside the gene matches. CDR3 in DNA: TGTGCCAGCAGCCAAGTCGGGACAGGGGGAGGCACTGAAGCTTTCTTT. It translates to CASSQVGTGGGTEAFF.

V usage is TRBV2 and J usage is TRBJ1-5, with TRBD1 identical over 9 bases. Germline loops: CDR1 SNHLY, CDR2 FYNNEI. Germline trimming cut 4 bases from V and 6 bases from J; bases unmatched to any gene: 10. This CDR3 has 16 amino acids. The CDR3 loop is CASSGETGGIGQPQHF. In DNA, the CDR3 is TGTGCCAGCAGTGGGGAGACAGGGGGTATCGGTCAGCCCCAGCATTTT.

The gene calls are TRBV12-3 or TRBV12-4 and TRBJ1-2; unclear D gene. This CDR3 has 12 amino acids. Trimming shortened V by 6 bases and J by 4 bases, and 9 bases separated the two germline ends. CDR3 sequence reads: CASSPLGYGYTF. CDR3 DNA: TGTGCCAGCAGCCCCCTCGGCTATGGCTACACCTTC.

V and J are TRBV5-6 and TRBJ1-2; possible D gene TRBD1, 6 bases. The V gene's germline CDR1 is SGHDT and CDR2 YYEEEE. The CDR3 has 13 amino acids. Trimming left V 1 base short and J 14 bases short, with 18 bases between. CDR3 bases: TGTGCCAGCAGCTTGAGAGCAGGGGACCTGAAGACCTTC. Encoded protein: CASSLRAGDLKTF.

This clone came up once. The gene calls are TRBV6-5 and TRBJ1-5, with unresolved D. Germline lookup yields CDR1 MNHEY and CDR2 SVGAGI. The V and J ends lost 7 bases and 0 bases respectively, with 13 bases between them. CDR3 size: 15 residues. CDR3 nucleotides: TGTGCCAGCAACCCTACAGTGTATAGCAATCAGCCCCAGCATTTT. It is translated as CASNPTVYSNQPQHF.

The V gene is TRBV5-3, the J gene TRBJ1-1; no clear D. TRBV5-3 is annotated as an ORF whose role is uncertain. The CDR3 runs to 13 residues. Trimming pared 1 base from V and 0 bases from J, leaving 4 bases between. The chain's CDR3 is CARSLRVNTEAFF. DNA for the CDR3: TGTGCCAGAAGCTTGAGAGTGAACACTGAAGCTTTCTTT.

As concerns this clone: The sample contains more than one DNA sequence encoding this CDR3. This chain joins TRBV6-1 and TRBJ2-7, with D tentatively TRBD1 (6 bases). The germline V and J ends were trimmed by 2 bases and 1 base, with 12 bases remaining between them. From germline, CDR1 is MNHNS and CDR2 SASEGT. This CDR3 spans 15 amino acids. The CDR3 DNA reads TGTGCCAGCAGTGAAAGGCAGGGGTCTTCCTACGAGCAGTACTTC. This sequence encodes CASSERQGSSYEQYF.

The V call is TRBV7-9, the J call TRBJ1-4, with 10 bases matching TRBD1. This CDR3 region has 15 residues. The germline V gene has CDR1 SEHNR and CDR2 FQNEAQ (reference sequence). Trimming removed 5 bases from V and 6 bases from J; junction bases left unmatched: 6. CDR3 protein: CASSLRQGADEKLFF. CDR3 in DNA: TGTGCCAGCAGCCTAAGACAGGGGGCGGATGAAAAACTGTTTTTT.

The chain uses TRBV6-1 and TRBJ2-7, with D possibly matching TRBD1 (6 bases). Trimming removed 0 bases at V and 6 bases at J, with 21 bases between. The CDR3 extends over 17 amino acids. Germline CDR1 MNHNS, CDR2 SASEGT. The DNA for the CDR3 is TGTGCCAGCAGTGAAGCTCCTCTCCGGGACAACGGTTCCGAGCAGTACTTC. This codes for CASSEAPLRDNGSEQYF.

The V gene is TRBV27, the J gene TRBJ2-7, with 7 bases matching TRBD1. J lost 3 bases, V lost 5 bases, and 7 bases had no gene match. The CDR3 spans 14 residues. From germline, CDR1 is MNHEY and CDR2 SMNVEV (reference sequence). The chain's CDR3 is CASSPTGAHYEQYF. CDR3 DNA sequence: TGTGCCAGCAGTCCAACAGGGGCCCACTACGAGCAGTACTTC.

This chain uses TRBV4-3 with TRBJ2-3; D gene unclear. CDR1 LGHNA and CDR2 YSLEER come from the germline V gene. V was pared by 0 bases and J by 2 bases, with 9 bases between. The CDR3 has 15 amino acids. CDR3 sequence reads: CASSQEFEPTDTQYF. Written as DNA, the CDR3 is TGCGCCAGCAGCCAAGAATTCGAGCCCACAGATACGCAGTATTTT.

This chain connects TRBV13 to TRBJ2-1, with 8 bases that match TRBD2. The CDR3 length is 17 residues. Trimming cost V 4 bases and J 4 bases; bases outside gene matches: 12. The V gene's germline CDR1 is PRHDT and CDR2 FYEKMQ (reference sequence). The CDR3 loop is CASSSVLLAEKYNEQFF. The DNA of the CDR3 is TGTGCCAGCAGCTCCGTCCTACTAGCGGAAAAGTACAATGAGCAGTTCTTC.

The rearrangement joins TRBV4-1 to TRBJ2-6, with D maybe TRBD1 (6 bases). CDR1 and CDR2 (germline): MGHRA, YSYEKL. CDR3 length equals 16 residues. Trimming took off 0 bases at V and 3 bases at J, with 9 bases between the two ends. The CDR3 DNA reads as TGCGCCAGCAGCCAAGAACAGGGAAATGGGGCCAACGTCCTGACTTTC. Its protein product is CASSQEQGNGANVLTF.

The V gene is TRBV6-2 or TRBV6-3, the J gene TRBJ1-2; no firm D call. V shed 4 bases and J shed 2 bases, with 5 bases lying between them. The CDR3 extends over 12 amino acids. Germline lookup yields CDR1 MNHEY and CDR2 SVGEGT. The CDR3 sequence: CASSSRNYGYTF. For the CDR3, the DNA is TGTGCCAGCAGTTCCCGGAACTATGGCTACACCTTC.

The chain carries TRBV19 and TRBJ2-7; maybe TRBD2 (5 bases). The V and J ends lost 5 bases and 6 bases respectively, with 17 bases between them. In germline, CDR1 is LNHDA, CDR2 SQIVND (reference sequence). The CDR3 has 14 amino acids. The CDR3 loop is CASSPQEDGREQYF. For the CDR3, the DNA is TGTGCCAGTAGTCCCCAGGAGGATGGGCGCGAGCAGTACTTC.

The chain combines TRBV7-9 with TRBJ2-7; 7 bases align to TRBD1. The germline V gene has CDR1 SEHNR and CDR2 FQNEAQ (reference sequence). The CDR3 has 14 residues. Trimming at V came to 6 bases and at J to 0 bases, leaving 5 bases not matched to a gene. CDR3 DNA sequence: TGTGCCAGCAGTGCACAGGGGAGCTCCTACGAGCAGTACTTC. Translated: CASSAQGSSYEQYF.

The chain combines TRBV3-1 (or the pseudogene TRBV3-2) with TRBJ2-7, with a weak D call TRBD2 (7 bases). CDR1 and CDR2 (germline): LGHDT, YNNKEL (reference sequence). The CDR3 contains 16 residues. Trimming cost V 2 bases and J 4 bases, with 18 bases left between them. The CDR3 spells CASSQPWGGAHYEQYF. Here the CDR3 DNA reads TGTGCCAGCAGCCAACCCTGGGGGGGGGCTCATTACGAGCAGTACTTC.

This chain links TRBV5-4 with TRBJ2-7, with TRBD2 as a possible D gene (6 bases). Germline assignment: CDR1 SGHNT and CDR2 YYREEE (reference sequence). V dropped 2 bases and J dropped 0 bases, with 15 bases sitting between them. The CDR3 has 16 amino acids. CDR3 region: CASSLAGGTFSYEQYF. The DNA for the CDR3 is TGTGCCAGCAGCTTAGCTGGGGGGACCTTCTCCTACGAGCAGTACTTC.

This chain joins TRBV11-3 and TRBJ1-1, with D possibly TRBD1 on 6 matching bases. This CDR3 has 15 residues. V gave up 5 bases and J gave up 0 bases, with 13 bases separating them. CDR1 is SGHNT and CDR2 is YENEEA in the germline V gene. CDR3 sequence reads: CASSLHGQMNTEAFF. The CDR3, as DNA: TGTGCCAGCAGCCTACATGGACAGATGAACACTGAAGCTTTCTTT.

This clone was counted once. The gene calls are TRBV9 and TRBJ2-2, with no clear D. Germline assignment: CDR1 SGDLS and CDR2 YYNGEE. The CDR3 is made up of 15 amino acids. The V end lost 0 bases, the J end lost 2 bases, and 8 bases lay between the germline ends. CDR3: CASSVEFLNTGELFF. The CDR3 region has the DNA TGTGCCAGCAGCGTAGAATTCCTTAACACCGGGGAGCTGTTTTTT.

The chain couples TRBV5-5 to TRBJ2-7, with a weak D call TRBD2 (5 bases). Per germline, CDR1 SGHKS and CDR2 YYEKEE (reference sequence). CDR3 length: 15 amino acids. Trimming cost V 0 bases and J 2 bases, with 12 bases left between them. CDR3 in amino acids: CASSLDSAGPYEQYF. DNA for the CDR3: TGTGCCAGCAGCTTGGATTCTGCGGGCCCCTACGAGCAGTACTTC.

The gene calls are TRBV12-5 and TRBJ2-1; the D is unclear. Trimming removed 2 bases from V and 0 bases from J, with 8 bases in between. CDR3 length equals 15 residues. The V gene's germline CDR1 is LGHNT and CDR2 FRNRAP. In DNA, the CDR3 is TGTGCTAGTGGTTTGATAAGGAGCTCCTACAATGAGCAGTTCTTC. This translates into CASGLIRSSYNEQFF. The full variable domain, with the rest looked up from reference TRBV12-5 and TRBJ2-1, is DARVTQTPRHKVTEMGQEVTMRCQPILGHNTVFWYRQTMMQGLELLAYFRNRAPLDDSGMPKDRFSAEMPDATLATLKIQPSEPRDSAVYFCASGLIRSSYNEQFFGPGTRLTVL.

In this sample, this clone turned up a few times. Different DNA sequences within this sample yield the same CDR3. The rearrangement uses TRBV9 and TRBJ1-2, with 8 bases that match TRBD1. This CDR3 has 15 residues. The V gene end was trimmed by 4 bases and the J gene end by 7 bases; junction bases not matched to a gene: 12. Germline CDR1 SGDLS, CDR2 YYNGEE. The CDR3 region is CASSSRGQGAGGYTF. CDR3 DNA sequence: TGTGCCAGCAGCTCGAGGGGCCAGGGGGCGGGTGGCTACACCTTC.